This T cell receptor (beta chain) was identified during a study of siplizumab effects on memory and regulatory T cells. Data came from immunoSEQ multiplex PCR; TCRdb stores just in-frame clones and leaves some out. The sample holds about 87,000 clones, just under 90% seen once. V lost 3 bases and J 4 bases, leaving 12 bases between the germline ends. Germline V lookup: CDR1 KGHSH, CDR2 LQKENI. The CDR3 covers 14 residues. General study findings and limits: Suppression by proliferating Tregs derived from siplizumab cultures was not verified. Naive-or-memory phenotypes were unassignable for roughly 80-96% of proliferating CD4+ or CD8+ clones. Naive T cells apparently outstripped memory cells in diversity and seemed major alloresponse contributors. Sequences that were alloreactive and traceable to unstimulated CD4+ memory cells were significantly reduced by siplizumab.

This clone was recorded many times. Its antigen is unidentified. Other DNA variants within this sample encode the same CDR3. The chain is built from TRBV18 and TRBJ1-1, with D hard to call. Sequencing was carried out using CD4+ T cells sorted from blood. The receptor was derived from a human donor in good health. This chain's CDR3 is CASSPALGGTEAFF. The CDR3 DNA follows: TGTGCCAGCTCACCCGCTCTCGGCGGCACTGAAGCTTTCTTT.